What follows are 18 T cell receptor beta chains derived from one specimen sequenced in a study of graft-versus-host responses after intestinal transplantation. The antigens of these receptors remain unknown. Assay: immunoSEQ multiplex PCR; the TCRdb copy retains only in-frame clones and omits some. Of about 130,000 clones in the sample, 90% to 95% were seen once. The sequencing used unstimulated CD4+ T cells sorted from spleen or lymph node cells, collected before intestinal transplant. Source of these receptors: a human donor who received an intestinal transplant.

The rearrangement links TRBV7-2 to TRBJ1-2; D not resolved. Between the trimmed V and J ends, which lost 4 bases and 4 bases, there was a span of 10 bases. The CDR3 spans 13 residues. Germline assignment: CDR1 SGHTA and CDR2 FQGNSA. The CDR3 nucleotides are TGTGCCAGCAGCTCCGGACGGGGCTATGGCTACACCTTC. This gives the protein CASSSGRGYGYTF.

The chain carries TRBV6-6 and TRBJ2-3; 8 bases match TRBD1. V trimming: 6 bases; J trimming: 2 bases; junction bases outside the gene matches: 4. Germline CDR1 is MNHNY and CDR2 is SVGAGI (reference sequence). The CDR3 length is 14 residues. CDR3 bases: TGTGCCAGCAGCTGGGACAGGAACACAGATACGCAGTATTTT. Translating it yields CASSWDRNTDTQYF.

This clone was picked up one time. The gene calls are TRBV19 and TRBJ2-7, with D unclear. This CDR3 has 13 residues. Per germline, CDR1 LNHDA and CDR2 SQIVND (reference sequence). Trimming removed 5 bases at V and 4 bases at J, with 12 bases between. The CDR3 DNA reads TGTGCCAGTAGTGCTACTAAGACTTACGAGCAGTACTTC. Translation: CASSATKTYEQYF. Full variable domain (missing parts from reference TRBV19 and TRBJ2-7): DGGITQSPKYLFRKEGQNVTLSCEQNLNHDAMYWYRQDPGQGLRLIYYSQIVNDFQKGDIAEGYSVSREKKESFPLTVTSAQKNPTAFYLCASSATKTYEQYFGPGTRLTVT.

The V and J genes are TRBV2 and TRBJ1-6, with D maybe TRBD1 (5 bases). The CDR3 is 16 residues long. The V gene lost 7 bases and the J gene lost 7 bases, with 20 bases spanning the gap. CDR1 and CDR2 (germline): SNHLY, FYNNEI. CDR3 coding DNA: TGTGCCAGCAAGGTTGGATTCGGGGGGATGAATTCACCCCTCCACTTT. As protein: CASKVGFGGMNSPLHF.

The V call is TRBV2, the J call TRBJ2-7; 7 bases agree with TRBD2. Germline V gene data show CDR1 as SNHLY and CDR2 as FYNNEI. V lost 5 bases to trimming and J lost 11 bases; unmatched junction nucleotides: 6. The CDR3 has 11 amino acids. The CDR3 DNA sequence: TGTGCCAGCAGTCATACTGGGAGGGAGTACTTC. Amino acids: CASSHTGREYF.

This chain joins TRBV7-9 and TRBJ1-2, with 10 bases identical to TRBD1. Germline CDR1 is SEHNR and CDR2 is FQNEAQ (reference sequence). Trimming removed 5 bases from V and 6 bases from J; junction bases left unmatched: 9. The CDR3 covers 15 residues. The chain's CDR3 is CASSRDRGLGNGYTF. In nucleotides, the CDR3 is TGTGCCAGCAGCAGAGACAGGGGGCTGGGTAATGGCTACACCTTC.

CDR3 residues: CASSNSGNTIYF. DNA of the CDR3: TGTGCCAGCAGTAACTCTGGAAACACCATATATTTT. This rearrangement joins TRBV25-1 to TRBJ1-3, with D unresolved. CDR3 size: 12 residues. Germline V gene data show CDR1 as MGHDK and CDR2 as SYGVNS. Trimming took 5 bases from V and 0 from J, leaving 2 bases between them.

The chain employs TRBV12-5 and TRBJ1-6, with TRBD1 matching over 9 bases. V gave up 4 bases and J gave up 7 bases; unmatched junction bases: 20. Germline assignment: CDR1 LGHNT and CDR2 FRNRAP. This CDR3 spans 20 amino acids. CDR3 loop: CASGSLGTGQGGLRNSPLHF. The CDR3 bases are TGTGCTAGTGGTTCCCTCGGGACAGGGCAAGGAGGGCTTCGCAATTCACCCCTCCACTTT. Full variable domain (missing parts from reference TRBV12-5 and TRBJ1-6): DARVTQTPRHKVTEMGQEVTMRCQPILGHNTVFWYRQTMMQGLELLAYFRNRAPLDDSGMPKDRFSAEMPDATLATLKIQPSEPRDSAVYFCASGSLGTGQGGLRNSPLHFGNGTRLTVT.

The chain joins TRBV6-5 to TRBJ2-6; D unclear. V was clipped by 10 bases and J by 3 bases, with 13 bases between them. Germline CDR1 reads MNHEY; CDR2 reads SVGAGI. This CDR3 spans 14 amino acids. The CDR3 here is CATTRGRGANVLTF. DNA of the CDR3: TGTGCCACCACCCGTGGGCGTGGGGCCAACGTCCTGACTTTC.

The rearrangement uses TRBV5-5 and TRBJ2-1, with 13 bases identical to TRBD2. The ends lost 0 bases at V and 7 bases at J; junction bases unmatched: 4. Per germline, CDR1 SGHKS and CDR2 YYEKEE (reference sequence). The CDR3 sequence is 16 residues long. This CDR3 is CASSLGPLAGGNEQFF. The CDR3, as DNA: TGTGCCAGCAGCTTGGGCCCACTAGCGGGGGGGAATGAGCAGTTCTTC.

V and J are TRBV7-2 and TRBJ1-4, with TRBD1 as a possible D gene (6 bases). The CDR3 sequence is 16 residues long. Trimming shortened V by 1 base and J by 8 bases, and 17 bases separated the two germline ends. Germline-derived CDR1 and CDR2 are SGHTA and FQGNSA. The CDR3 sequence is CASSLEGALRGEKLFF. In nucleotides, the CDR3 is TGTGCCAGCAGCTTAGAAGGGGCTCTTAGGGGGGAAAAACTGTTTTTT.

The rearrangement links TRBV2 to TRBJ1-5, with D unresolved. The V end lost 0 bases, the J end lost 0 bases, and 3 bases lay between the germline ends. This CDR3 region has 14 residues. From germline, CDR1 is SNHLY and CDR2 FYNNEI. DNA for the CDR3: TGTGCCAGCAGTGAAGCGTATAGCAATCAGCCCCAGCATTTT. Translated: CASSEAYSNQPQHF.

The chain recombines TRBV11-1 with TRBJ2-7; D uncertain. Germline loops: CDR1 SGHAT, CDR2 FQDESV (reference sequence). Between the trimmed V and J ends, which lost 3 bases and 6 bases, there was a span of 12 bases. The CDR3 is 13 amino acids. CDR3 DNA sequence: TGTGCCAGCAGCTTGGATAGCCGGCGCGAGCAGTACTTC. This gives the protein CASSLDSRREQYF.

The chain uses TRBV2 and TRBJ2-1; 10 bases line up with TRBD2. Germline CDR1 SNHLY, CDR2 FYNNEI. Losses at the gene ends were 4 bases for V and 6 bases for J; bases not matched to a gene: 15. The CDR3 totals 18 residues. CDR3 in amino acids: CASSGRGETSGATNEQFF. CDR3 DNA sequence: TGTGCCAGCAGTGGAAGGGGCGAAACTAGCGGGGCCACCAATGAGCAGTTCTTC.

The chain employs TRBV29-1 and TRBJ1-1; a weak D match, TRBD1 (6 bases). Trimming removed 4 bases from V and 2 bases from J, with 11 bases in between. The germline gives CDR1 SQVTM, CDR2 ANQGSEA. This CDR3 has 13 amino acids. This CDR3 is CSVVSDSNTEAFF. CDR3 coding DNA: TGCAGCGTTGTATCGGACAGTAACACTGAAGCTTTCTTT.

The CDR3, as DNA: TGTGCCAGCAGCTTACAGGGGGAAAATTCACCCCTCCACTTT. It translates to CASSLQGENSPLHF. The chain couples TRBV11-2 to TRBJ1-6; the match to TRBD1 covers 7 bases. The CDR3 is made up of 14 amino acids. V dropped 2 bases and J dropped 7; count of bases not matched to a gene: 2. CDR1 and CDR2 from the germline V gene are SGHAT and FQNNGV.

This clone was counted a single time. The chain carries TRBV10-3 and TRBJ1-6, with TRBD1 as a possible D gene (6 bases). This CDR3 is 16 amino acids long. Germline values: CDR1 ENHRY, CDR2 SYGVKD. V lost 5 bases and J lost 7, with 18 bases in between. The chain's CDR3 is CAISLGGAMGNSPLHF. CDR3 nucleotide sequence: TGTGCCATCAGTCTAGGGGGGGCTATGGGAAATTCACCCCTCCACTTT.

This clone was observed once. This chain links TRBV7-9 with TRBJ2-7; possible D gene TRBD1, 5 bases. Germline CDR1 reads SEHNR; CDR2 reads FQNEAQ (reference sequence). V was cut by 1 base and J by 1 base, with 11 bases left in between. The CDR3 runs to 15 residues. The CDR3 region is CASSLEGLDSYEQYF. CDR3 DNA sequence: TGTGCCAGCAGCTTAGAGGGGTTGGATTCCTACGAGCAGTACTTC.